This T cell receptor beta chain stems from a study of CD8+ T cells in alopecia areata. Study details: Recipients were approximately 6-10-week-old female C3H/HeJ mice grafted with skin from approximately 6-13-month-old C3H/HeJ donors with spontaneous alopecia. Study-level points and caveats: Sequencing of scalp samples also includes resident alphabeta T cells from normal skin. Scalp lesions, especially in alopecia totalis/universalis, had higher clonality than normal scalp.

Germline V gives CDR1 NNHNN, CDR2 SYGAGS (reference sequence). The CDR3 length is 15 residues. With 2 bases clipped from V and 0 bases from J, the junction kept 3 bases outside the gene matches. Combined cutaneous lymph node cells underwent sorting by CD4, CD8alpha, NKG2D, NKG2ACE and additional markers. Sequencing used cDNA as its template, made by extracting RNA and reverse transcribing it. TCRdb keeps only in-frame clones here, not all; method: immunoSEQ multiplex PCR. The sample has about 270,000 clones, none seen only once. This clone has only a few counts. What it binds is unknown. Gene names are mouse gene names. The read terminates 4 residues before the CDR3 end, so the remaining end is supplied by the germline J gene. Other DNA sequences from this sample encode an identical CDR3 as well.

The V gene is TRBV13-2, the J gene TRBJ1-2; 8 bases are a match to TRBD1. Sequenced: CD4+ T cells sorted from a lymph node. The TCR was taken from a C3H/HeJ mouse with alopecia areata. Strain haplotype at MHC: H2-k. CDR3 DNA (partial): TGTGCCAGCGGTGAGAGGACAGGGTCAAACTCC. This gives the protein CASGERTGSNS. The whole CDR3 sequence reads CASGERTGSNSDYTF.